This T cell receptor beta chain was documented in a study of cytotoxic CD8 clonotypes in ibrutinib-treated CLL. Study-level information: Treatment had run for a median 12 months, range 6 to 36, when response samples were taken.

Assay: immunoSEQ multiplex PCR; the TCRdb copy retains only in-frame clones and omits some. The sample yields under 300,000 clones, 70% seen once. V gave up 0 bases and J gave up 2 bases; unmatched junction bases: 6. The CDR3 has 16 amino acids. Germline loops: CDR1 MNHEY, CDR2 SVGAGI. This sequence originates from a human donor with chronic lymphocytic leukemia. Sequences were derived from PBMCs, sampled after 24 months of ibrutinib treatment. The chain uses TRBV6-5 and TRBJ1-2; 7 nucleotides match TRBD1. CDR3 nucleotides: TGTGCCAGCAGTTACTCGGGAGGGGGCTACAACTATGGCTACACCTTC. Protein sequence: CASSYSGGGYNYGYTF.